This passage covers 24 T cell receptor beta chains from one sample sequenced in a study of blood T cell repertoires in COVID-19. Assay used: immunoSEQ multiplex PCR; TCRdb lists only in-frame clones, some missing. The sample has 200,000 to 250,000 clones, 88% seen once; the top ten hold under 4.5%. Sequences were obtained from PBMCs or T cells enriched from blood (not recorded which). Receptor source: a woman younger than 45 who had been exposed to COVID-19.

The chain uses TRBV4-1 and TRBJ2-2; 10 bases are a match to TRBD2. From germline, CDR1 is MGHRA and CDR2 YSYEKL. V lost 4 bases, J lost 8 bases, and 10 bases stayed unmatched. The CDR3 runs 16 residues. CDR3 coding DNA: TGCGCCAGCAGCCCGGGACTAGCGTTTTCGGCGGGGGAGCTGTTTTTT. Its protein is CASSPGLAFSAGELFF.

Details on this clone: The sample carries other DNA sequences with the same CDR3. DNA for the CDR3: TGTGCCAGCAGCGTATCAGGGACTAACACCGGGGAGCTGTTTTTT. Translated, it gives CASSVSGTNTGELFF. The V gene is TRBV9, the J gene TRBJ2-2; D perhaps matches TRBD2 (6 bases). Deletions cut 1 base from V and 2 bases from J, with 9 bases between. Germline CDR1 reads SGDLS; CDR2 reads YYNGEE. This CDR3 region has 15 residues.

The rearrangement links TRBV11-1 to TRBJ2-7; D unclear. The CDR3 contains 12 residues. Germline V gives CDR1 SGHAT, CDR2 FQDESV (reference sequence). V gave up 2 bases and J gave up 6 bases, with 8 bases separating them. The CDR3 nucleotides read TGTGCCAGCAGCTTATTTCCCGGCGAGCAGTACTTC. Protein product: CASSLFPGEQYF.

In its sample, this clone was seen once. The V gene is TRBV5-4, the J gene TRBJ2-7, with D tentatively TRBD2 (7 bases). Trimming pared 4 bases from V and 2 bases from J, leaving 16 bases between. Germline CDR1 reads SGHNT; CDR2 reads YYREEE (reference sequence). The CDR3 loop spans 15 amino acids. CDR3 in amino acids: CASSPGGGSPYEQYF. In DNA form, the CDR3 reads TGTGCCAGCAGCCCCGGGGGCGGGAGCCCCTACGAGCAGTACTTC.

This chain links TRBV18 with TRBJ2-7; D ambiguous. CDR1 and CDR2 (germline): KGHSH, LQKENI. Trimming took off 1 base at V and 2 bases at J, with 9 bases between the two ends. CDR3 length equals 14 residues. The DNA of the CDR3 is TGTGCCAGCTCACCACTCGACAAGACCTACGAGCAGTACTTC. It encodes CASSPLDKTYEQYF.

A single count supports this clone. This chain links TRBV19 with TRBJ2-5; the match to TRBD2 covers 8 bases. Trimming at V came to 3 bases and at J to 2 bases, leaving 5 bases not matched to a gene. Per the germline V gene, CDR1 is LNHDA and CDR2 is SQIVND (reference sequence). CDR3 length: 15 residues. CDR3 DNA sequence: TGTGCCAGTAGTATTCTAGCGGGCGGGCAAGAGACCCAGTACTTC. Amino acid sequence: CASSILAGGQETQYF.

V usage is TRBV19 and J usage is TRBJ1-3; 7 nucleotides agree with TRBD1. Germline assignment: CDR1 LNHDA and CDR2 SQIVND (reference sequence). V dropped 10 bases and J dropped 0; count of bases not matched to a gene: 3. This CDR3 has 13 amino acids. CDR3 loop: CAIGTASGNTIYF. The CDR3 coding sequence is TGTGCCATCGGGACAGCCTCTGGAAACACCATATATTTT.

V gene TRBV19 combines with J gene TRBJ2-1; TRBD1 matches 7 bases. Germline assignment: CDR1 LNHDA and CDR2 SQIVND (reference sequence). This CDR3 is 15 amino acids long. The V and J ends lost 4 bases and 0 bases, in that order; junction bases with no gene match: 3. The CDR3 nucleotides read TGTGCCAGTAGTAAGACAGGGAGCTCCTACAATGAGCAGTTCTTC. Translation: CASSKTGSSYNEQFF.

This chain links TRBV7-2 with TRBJ2-3; 11 positions match TRBD2. The CDR3 runs 15 residues. V trimming: 5 bases; J trimming: 6 bases; junction bases outside the gene matches: 7. Germline assignment: CDR1 SGHTA and CDR2 FQGNSA. CDR3 nucleotide sequence: TGTGCCAGCAGCCTTAGCGGGAGGGCTCTTGATACGCAGTATTTT. Its translation is CASSLSGRALDTQYF.

This clone is a singleton in its sample. This rearrangement joins TRBV19 to TRBJ2-7; D ambiguous. This CDR3 is 15 amino acids long. V shed 2 bases and J shed 4 bases, with 15 bases lying between them. The V gene's germline CDR1 is LNHDA and CDR2 SQIVND (reference sequence). CDR3 residues: CASSIRLIDSYEQYF. The CDR3 coding sequence is TGTGCCAGTAGTATACGACTCATTGACTCATACGAGCAGTACTTC.

V and J are TRBV5-5 and TRBJ2-7; TRBD1 might be the D (6 bases). Germline-derived CDR1 and CDR2 are SGHKS and YYEKEE (reference sequence). The CDR3 is 14 residues long. V lost 0 bases to trimming and J lost 4 bases, with 11 bases between them. The CDR3 region is CASSLVGQPYEQYF. The CDR3 coding sequence is TGTGCCAGCAGCTTGGTTGGACAGCCGTACGAGCAGTACTTC.

This rearrangement joins TRBV11-2 to TRBJ1-2; 9 positions agree with TRBD1. With V trimmed by 4 bases and J by 2 bases, 11 bases remained unmatched. The CDR3 is made up of 17 amino acids. The V gene's germline CDR1 is SGHAT and CDR2 FQNNGV. CDR3 in amino acids: CASSWGQGGFQNYGYTF. In DNA form, the CDR3 reads TGTGCCAGCAGCTGGGGACAGGGTGGGTTTCAGAACTATGGCTACACCTTC.

This rearrangement joins TRBV6-5 to TRBJ1-5; D call uncertain. V was shortened by 2 bases and J by 5 bases, with 10 bases between the two germline ends. The CDR3 is made up of 14 amino acids. Germline loops: CDR1 MNHEY, CDR2 SVGAGI. CDR3 DNA: TGTGCCAGCAGTTACAACCAGCGCGATCAGCCCCAGCATTTT. This encodes CASSYNQRDQPQHF.

The CDR3 reads CASSPAGFWYEQYF. The CDR3 DNA follows: TGTGCCAGCAGCCCCGCAGGTTTTTGGTACGAGCAGTACTTC. The chain has TRBV9 and TRBJ2-7; D remains ambiguous. V was pared by 4 bases and J by 4 bases, with 15 bases between. This CDR3 is 14 amino acids long. The V gene's germline CDR1 is SGDLS and CDR2 YYNGEE.

The CDR3 bases are TGTGCCAGCAGGGGAGAAGAGACCCAGTACTTC. The encoded protein is CASRGEETQYF. The J gene is TRBJ2-5, the V gene TRBV7-6; TRBD2 might be the D (5 bases). The CDR3 is 11 amino acids. Germline CDR1 is SGHVS and CDR2 is FNYEAQ. V gave up 6 bases and J gave up 3 bases, with 5 bases separating them.

The V and J genes are TRBV28 and TRBJ1-2, with TRBD1 matching over 9 bases. The length of the CDR3 is 15 residues. Germline CDR1 reads MDHEN; CDR2 reads SYDVKM. Unmatched junction bases numbered 5, after V lost 5 bases and J lost 1 base. The CDR3: CASSAGTGFNYGYTF. CDR3 sequence (DNA): TGTGCCAGCAGTGCCGGGACAGGGTTTAACTATGGCTACACCTTC.

The rearrangement uses TRBV18 and TRBJ2-1, with a weak D call TRBD2 (5 bases). The length of the CDR3 is 13 residues. In germline, CDR1 is KGHSH, CDR2 LQKENI. The ends were cut back, 5 bases at V and 9 bases at J, with 14 bases in the middle. CDR3 region: CASSSTRELEQFF. The CDR3 DNA reads TGTGCCAGCTCATCTACGAGGGAGCTTGAGCAGTTCTTC.

This clone was observed a single time. V and J are TRBV5-4 and TRBJ2-2; 11 bases map to TRBD2. After removal of 0 bases from V and 6 bases from J, the junction contained 7 bases not matched to a gene. The CDR3 has 17 residues. CDR1 and CDR2 (germline): SGHNT, YYREEE (reference sequence). The chain's CDR3 is CASSLVAGGPLSGELFF. The CDR3 DNA reads TGTGCCAGCAGCTTGGTAGCGGGAGGGCCACTATCCGGGGAGCTGTTTTTT.

The gene calls are TRBV10-3 and TRBJ1-5; D may be TRBD1 (5 bases). CDR1 ENHRY and CDR2 SYGVKD come from the germline V gene. V was trimmed by 4 bases and J by 2 bases, leaving 15 bases between them. The CDR3 sequence is 16 residues long. The CDR3 nucleotides read TGTGCCATCAGTGTAGGCCTACAAGGGGGCAATCAGCCCCAGCATTTT. As protein: CAISVGLQGGNQPQHF.

The chain combines TRBV5-1 with TRBJ1-2; 10 bases fit TRBD1. Unmatched junction bases numbered 6, after V lost 0 bases and J lost 7 bases. Germline loops: CDR1 SGHRS, CDR2 YFSETQ. This CDR3 contains 15 residues. DNA of the CDR3: TGCGCCAGCAGCTTGGGACAGGGGGCGGTTCCTGGCTACACCTTC. This codes for CASSLGQGAVPGYTF.

The chain combines TRBV6-4 with TRBJ1-6; D gene unclear. V lost 6 bases to trimming and J lost 7 bases, with 10 bases between them. The CDR3 sequence is 13 residues long. Germline loops: CDR1 MRHNA, CDR2 SNTAGT. CDR3 nucleotide sequence: TGTGCCAGCAGCCAGAACAGCAATTCACCCCTCCACTTT. Encoded protein: CASSQNSNSPLHF.

This clone was observed a single time. The chain uses TRBV28 and TRBJ1-2; TRBD1 aligns across 7 bases. The V segment lost 2 bases and the J segment 3 bases; nucleotides outside the gene matches: 6. Germline V lookup: CDR1 MDHEN, CDR2 SYDVKM. The CDR3 covers 15 residues. The CDR3 nucleotides read TGTGCCAGCAGTTTAAGTGGCAGGGGGGACTATGGCTACACCTTC. Translating gives CASSLSGRGDYGYTF.

The chain employs TRBV5-4 and TRBJ1-1; perhaps TRBD1 as D (5 bases). V was cut by 3 bases and J by 5 bases, with 5 bases left in between. The CDR3 length is 11 residues. The germline V gene has CDR1 SGHNT and CDR2 YYREEE (reference sequence). In DNA form, the CDR3 reads TGTGCCAGCAGCTACAGGACTGAAGCTTTCTTT. Its protein is CASSYRTEAFF.

The chain is built from TRBV7-3 and TRBJ2-3; 10 bases match TRBD2. The ends lost 5 bases at V and 5 bases at J; junction bases unmatched: 4. The CDR3 spans 14 residues. The germline V gene has CDR1 SGHTA and CDR2 FQGTGA. The CDR3 coding sequence is TGTGCCAGCAGCGTAGCGGGAGGTATAGATACGCAGTATTTT. It encodes CASSVAGGIDTQYF.